This T cell receptor beta chain stems from a study of blood T cell repertoires in COVID-19. Study-wide context: PBMCs, B-cell-depleted T cells, or T cells were the source of the cDNA or gDNA that made up the material.

Trimming removed 0 bases from V and 4 bases from J; junction bases left unmatched: 3. The CDR3 has 15 amino acids. CDR1 and CDR2 from the germline V gene are MGHRA and YSYEKL. Source study methods: Nucleated cell number was recorded as an estimate derived from reference gene primer amplification. TCRdb's copy holds only in-frame clones and misses some; the assay was immunoSEQ multiplex PCR. V and J calls and clone size follow that table, whereas D and trimming were derived from the DNA. The profile shows some 67,000 clones, around 87% of them singletons. This clonotype originated in a woman aged 60-75 years with acute or convalescent COVID-19. The chain links TRBV4-1 to TRBJ2-5; 9 nucleotides match TRBD1. Sequenced input: peripheral blood. CDR3 region: CASSQDGQGSETQYF. For the CDR3, the DNA is TGCGCCAGCAGCCAAGATGGACAGGGGTCAGAGACCCAGTACTTC.